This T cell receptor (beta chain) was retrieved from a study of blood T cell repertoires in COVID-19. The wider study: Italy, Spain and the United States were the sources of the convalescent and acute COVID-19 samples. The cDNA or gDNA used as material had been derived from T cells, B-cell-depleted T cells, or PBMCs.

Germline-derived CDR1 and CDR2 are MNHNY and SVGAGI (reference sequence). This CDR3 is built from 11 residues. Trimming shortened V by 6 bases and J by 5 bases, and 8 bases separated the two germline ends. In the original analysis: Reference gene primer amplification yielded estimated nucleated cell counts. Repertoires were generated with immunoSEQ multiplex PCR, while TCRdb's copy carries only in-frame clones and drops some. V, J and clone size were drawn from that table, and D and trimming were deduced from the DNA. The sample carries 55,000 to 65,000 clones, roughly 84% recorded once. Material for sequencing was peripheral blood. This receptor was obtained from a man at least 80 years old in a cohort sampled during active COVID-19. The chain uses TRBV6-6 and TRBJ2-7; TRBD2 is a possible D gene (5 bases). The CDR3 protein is CASSQRDEQYF. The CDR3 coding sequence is TGTGCCAGCAGCCAGAGGGACGAGCAGTACTTC.